The next 27 T cell receptor beta chains were all read from a single sample in a study of cytomegalovirus exposure and HLA in healthy donors. PCR employed 60 Vbeta and 13 Jbeta primers. Data came from immunoSEQ multiplex PCR; TCRdb stores just in-frame clones and leaves some out. Of roughly 86,000 clones listed, 75% to 80% were seen once; the top ten hold 4.5% to 7%. Sequenced material: PBMCs. The receptors derive from a female donor in good health and CMV-seronegative.

This clone was recorded a few times. The chain links TRBV5-1 to TRBJ2-7, with 7 nucleotides matching TRBD2. Germline CDR1 reads SGHRS; CDR2 reads YFSETQ. V was pared by 4 bases and J by 7 bases, with 8 bases of the junction left unmatched. The length of the CDR3 is 13 residues. The chain's CDR3 is CASSPGLNGEQYF. Written as DNA, the CDR3 is TGCGCCAGCAGCCCGGGACTAAATGGGGAGCAGTACTTC.

V and J are TRBV6-4 and TRBJ1-1; 7 bases align to TRBD1. Germline CDR1 MRHNA, CDR2 SNTAGT. J gave up 4 bases and V 5 bases, and 4 bases lay outside the gene matches. The CDR3 length is 13 residues. As DNA, the CDR3 is TGTGCCAGCAGTCGCGGGACAGCCACTGAAGCTTTCTTT. Protein product: CASSRGTATEAFF.

V gene TRBV4-2 combines with J gene TRBJ2-7, with TRBD1 matching over 9 bases. The V and J ends lost 0 bases and 6 bases, in that order; junction bases with no gene match: 6. Germline CDR1 reads LGHNA; CDR2 reads YNFKEQ. This CDR3 is built from 15 residues. CDR3 sequence (DNA): TGTGCCAGCAGCCAAGAAGGGACAGGGTTCGGCGAGCAGTACTTC. Translation gives CASSQEGTGFGEQYF.

This rearrangement joins TRBV10-3 to TRBJ2-4; tentative D call: TRBD2 (7 bases). Looked up from germline, CDR1 is ENHRY and CDR2 is SYGVKD. V shed 3 bases and J shed 3 bases, with 12 bases lying between them. The CDR3 sequence is 15 residues long. The CDR3 region has the DNA TGTGCCATCAGTGACCGAGGGGGGGGCAAAAACATTCAGTACTTC. It yields the protein CAISDRGGGKNIQYF.

This clone was counted a few times. V gene TRBV5-1 combines with J gene TRBJ1-4, with a tentative D call TRBD1 (6 bases). CDR3 length: 14 amino acids. The germline V gene encodes CDR1 SGHRS and CDR2 YFSETQ. The ends were cut back, 3 bases at V and 8 bases at J, with 14 bases in the middle. The CDR3 sequence is CASSSGGPEEKLFF. CDR3 DNA sequence: TGCGCCAGCAGCTCGGGGGGGCCGGAAGAAAAACTGTTTTTT.

CDR3 sequence: CASSQDEARANTGELFF. CDR3 DNA sequence: TGTGCCAGCAGCCAAGATGAGGCCAGGGCGAACACCGGGGAGCTGTTTTTT. The rearrangement joins TRBV4-2 to TRBJ2-2; D perhaps matches TRBD1 (5 bases). The germline V gene has CDR1 LGHNA and CDR2 YNFKEQ. The CDR3 runs to 17 residues. The V end lost 0 bases, the J end lost 0 bases, and 11 bases lay between the germline ends.

The chain links TRBV5-4 to TRBJ1-5; 8 bases fit TRBD1. In germline, CDR1 is SGHNT, CDR2 YYREEE (reference sequence). The CDR3 totals 14 residues. The trim removed 2 bases at V and 4 bases at J, leaving 2 bases unmatched. The CDR3, as DNA: TGTGCCAGCAGCTTACAGGGGGGAAATCAGCCCCAGCATTTT. Translation: CASSLQGGNQPQHF.

This clone was counted once. The chain has TRBV5-8 and TRBJ2-3; weak D call: TRBD2 (5 bases). V lost 4 bases, J lost 4 bases, and 28 bases lay in between. Germline V gene lookup returns CDR1 SGHTS and CDR2 YDEGEE. CDR3 size: 19 residues. CDR3 loop: CASSTAVRPGNPIADTQYF. In DNA, the CDR3 is TGTGCCAGCAGCACCGCGGTTCGGCCGGGAAATCCGATCGCAGATACGCAGTATTTT.

CDR3 DNA: TGTGCCAGCAGCTCGCCCGGACTAGCGGGGGGATCTGGGGCCCAGTACTTC. Translation: CASSSPGLAGGSGAQYF. The J gene is TRBJ2-5, the V gene TRBV7-2, with 14 nucleotides matching TRBD2. Germline CDR1 SGHTA, CDR2 FQGNSA. This CDR3 has 17 amino acids. The V segment lost 4 bases and the J segment 9 bases; nucleotides outside the gene matches: 13.

The rearrangement links TRBV5-6 to TRBJ1-5; D is possibly TRBD1 (6 bases). Deletions cut 2 bases from V and 0 bases from J, with 12 bases between. Germline assignment: CDR1 SGHDT and CDR2 YYEEEE. The CDR3 has 16 amino acids. CDR3 in DNA: TGTGCCAGCAGCTTCAGGACAGACCTTAGCAATCAGCCCCAGCATTTT. This translates into CASSFRTDLSNQPQHF. Variable domain in full (rest from reference TRBV5-6 and TRBJ1-5): DAGVTQSPTHLIKTRGQQVTLRCSPKSGHDTVSWYQQALGQGPQFIFQYYEEEERQRGNFPDRFSGHQFPNYSSELNVNALLLGDSALYLCASSFRTDLSNQPQHFGDGTRLSIL.

In this sample, this clone turned up once. The chain is built from TRBV2 and TRBJ2-1, with TRBD2 identical over 7 bases. V shed 4 bases and J 5 bases; nucleotides not matched to a gene: 8. CDR3 length: 15 amino acids. Germline CDR1 reads SNHLY; CDR2 reads FYNNEI. CDR3 in amino acids: CASSGAGLPHNEQFF. The DNA of the CDR3 is TGTGCCAGCAGTGGAGCGGGACTGCCACACAATGAGCAGTTCTTC.

The chain recombines TRBV7-9 with TRBJ2-7; 10 bases agree with TRBD2. Germline V gives CDR1 SEHNR, CDR2 FQNEAQ (reference sequence). CDR3 length equals 18 residues. Unmatched junction bases numbered 13, after V lost 5 bases and J lost 0 bases. The CDR3 nucleotides are TGTGCCAGCAGCCCGGCGGGGGCTAGCGGGGGCAGCTCCTACGAGCAGTACTTC. Translation: CASSPAGASGGSSYEQYF.

The chain is built from TRBV7-9 and TRBJ2-3; TRBD1 agrees at 8 bases. V dropped 2 bases and J dropped 2; count of bases not matched to a gene: 3. The CDR3 contains 15 residues. CDR1 is SEHNR, CDR2 FQNEAQ, per germline (reference sequence). CDR3 nucleotide sequence: TGTGCCAGCAGCTTAAGGGGACAGGCCACAGATACGCAGTATTTT. Its translation: CASSLRGQATDTQYF.

V usage is TRBV28 and J usage is TRBJ1-3, with 7 bases identical to TRBD1. J lost 2 bases, V lost 6 bases, and 7 bases had no gene match. From germline, CDR1 is MDHEN and CDR2 SYDVKM. CDR3 length: 15 residues. This CDR3 is CASSPDRAPGNTIYF. DNA of the CDR3: TGTGCCAGCAGCCCCGACAGGGCACCTGGAAACACCATATATTTT.

This chain joins TRBV9 and TRBJ2-7, with 7 positions matching TRBD1. Germline V gives CDR1 SGDLS, CDR2 YYNGEE. The CDR3 loop spans 15 amino acids. J gave up 0 bases and V 4 bases, and 7 bases lay outside the gene matches. CDR3 in amino acids: CASSPVAGGSYEQYF. In DNA, the CDR3 is TGTGCCAGCAGCCCGGTGGCAGGGGGCTCCTACGAGCAGTACTTC.

The chain employs TRBV6-1 and TRBJ1-5, with D possibly being TRBD1 (6 bases). The CDR3 runs 16 residues. Trimming took 3 bases from V and 3 from J, leaving 15 bases between them. Germline V gene lookup returns CDR1 MNHNS and CDR2 SASEGT. The CDR3 region is CASSDLAGQSNQPQHF. Written as DNA, the CDR3 is TGTGCCAGCAGTGACTTAGCTGGACAGTCCAATCAGCCCCAGCATTTT.

A word on this clone: Sequence at one end of the junction differs from germline and may be a read error. This chain connects TRBV7-8 to TRBJ1-4; a weak D match, TRBD1 (6 bases). The CDR3 sequence is 16 residues long. From germline, CDR1 is SGHVS and CDR2 FQNEAQ. The CDR3 bases are TGTGCCAGCAGCTTTAACAGGGACCCGACTAAGGAAAAACTGTTTTTT. The encoded protein is CASSFNRDPTKEKLFF.

The chain employs TRBV28 and TRBJ1-2, with TRBD1 matching 9 bases. The CDR3 consists of 14 residues. The germline V gene encodes CDR1 MDHEN and CDR2 SYDVKM. V dropped 5 bases and J dropped 5; count of bases not matched to a gene: 6. The DNA for the CDR3 is TGTGCCAGCAGTGAGACAGGGGGAGGGTATGGCTACACCTTC. Translating it yields CASSETGGGYGYTF.

The chain recombines TRBV6-5 with TRBJ2-3; tentatively, D is TRBD2 (7 bases). V was shortened by 4 bases and J by 0 bases, with 11 bases between the two germline ends. This CDR3 has 15 residues. Germline assignment: CDR1 MNHEY and CDR2 SVGAGI. Here the CDR3 DNA reads TGTGCCAGCAGTTCCGCGGGGGCAAGCACAGATACGCAGTATTTT. Its protein is CASSSAGASTDTQYF.

This clone was counted between two and nine times. This chain uses TRBV7-2 with TRBJ2-3; 9 nucleotides agree with TRBD2. The germline gives CDR1 SGHTA, CDR2 FQGNSA. V lost 1 base to trimming and J lost 5 bases; unmatched junction nucleotides: 4. The CDR3 totals 15 residues. The CDR3 spells CASSLGRGGRDTQYF. CDR3 coding DNA: TGTGCCAGCAGCTTAGGGCGGGGGGGAAGAGATACGCAGTATTTT.

This chain joins TRBV6-5 and TRBJ2-2; 9 nucleotides match TRBD2. The CDR3 runs 16 residues. Germline V gives CDR1 MNHEY, CDR2 SVGAGI. With V trimmed by 4 bases and J by 7 bases, 10 bases remained unmatched. CDR3 in DNA: TGTGCCAGCAGTTGGGGGACTAGCCTCCGTGTCGGGGAGCTGTTTTTT. Translated: CASSWGTSLRVGELFF.

The chain joins TRBV28 to TRBJ1-2, with D possibly matching TRBD1 (5 bases). The CDR3 runs 14 residues. CDR1 and CDR2 from the germline V gene are MDHEN and SYDVKM. The V end was cut by 7 bases, the J end by 3 bases, with 15 bases between. The CDR3 DNA is TGTGCCAGCACCTTGGACACTATTTACTATGGCTACACCTTC. Its translation: CASTLDTIYYGYTF.

The chain recombines TRBV5-1 with TRBJ2-2, with 8 positions matching TRBD2. The junction had 1 base not matched to a gene; V was cut back by 0 bases and J by 6 bases. The CDR3 totals 14 residues. Germline CDR1 is SGHRS and CDR2 is YFSETQ. For the CDR3, the DNA is TGCGCCAGCAGCTTGGCGGGAGGGGCCGGGGAGCTGTTTTTT. Amino acids: CASSLAGGAGELFF.

The chain combines TRBV10-3 with TRBJ1-2; 10 bases line up with TRBD1. This CDR3 is 14 amino acids long. CDR1 and CDR2 (germline): ENHRY, SYGVKD. Trimming at V came to 2 bases and at J to 8 bases, leaving 5 bases not matched to a gene. For the CDR3, the DNA is TGTGCCATCAGTGAGGGACAGGGGGTAAGGGGCTACACCTTC. Its protein is CAISEGQGVRGYTF.

The J gene is TRBJ2-3, the V gene TRBV6-1, with 7 bases identical to TRBD2. Germline loops: CDR1 MNHNS, CDR2 SASEGT. The CDR3 runs to 19 residues. Trimming removed 0 bases from V and 4 bases from J; junction bases left unmatched: 16. CDR3 in amino acids: CASSEASGASGGRADTQYF. In nucleotides, the CDR3 is TGTGCCAGCAGTGAAGCTTCCGGGGCTAGCGGCGGGCGGGCAGATACGCAGTATTTT.

This rearrangement joins TRBV6-6 to TRBJ1-1; the D gene is possibly TRBD1 (5 bases). CDR3 length: 14 residues. Germline CDR1 MNHNY, CDR2 SVGAGI (reference sequence). V gave up 6 bases and J gave up 3 bases, with 14 bases separating them. The CDR3 DNA sequence: TGTGCCAGCAGCCGGGGGAGGGTGCACACTGAAGCTTTCTTT. It encodes CASSRGRVHTEAFF.

The chain uses TRBV27 and TRBJ2-1; TRBD2 matches at 9 bases. The V and J ends lost 8 bases and 8 bases, in that order; junction bases with no gene match: 13. Per germline, CDR1 MNHEY and CDR2 SMNVEV (reference sequence). The length of the CDR3 is 15 residues. The CDR3 DNA follows: TGTGCCAGCTCGGCGCCTAGCGGGGAGAGGGATGAGCAGTTCTTC. Translated, it gives CASSAPSGERDEQFF.